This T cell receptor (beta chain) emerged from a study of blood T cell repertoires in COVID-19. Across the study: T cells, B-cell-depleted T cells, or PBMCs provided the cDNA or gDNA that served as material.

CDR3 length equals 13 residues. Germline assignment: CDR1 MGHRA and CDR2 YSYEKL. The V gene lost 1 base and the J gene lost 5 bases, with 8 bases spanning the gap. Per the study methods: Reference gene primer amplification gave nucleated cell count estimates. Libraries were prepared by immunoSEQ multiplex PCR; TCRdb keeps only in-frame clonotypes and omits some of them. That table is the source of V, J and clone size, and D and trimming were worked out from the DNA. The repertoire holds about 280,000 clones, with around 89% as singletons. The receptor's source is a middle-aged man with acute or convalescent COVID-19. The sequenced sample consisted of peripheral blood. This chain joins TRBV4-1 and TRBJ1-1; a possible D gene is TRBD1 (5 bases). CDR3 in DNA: TGCGCCAGCAGCCAAGTCAGGGATACTGAAGCTTTCTTT. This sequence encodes CASSQVRDTEAFF.